Below, 29 T cell receptor beta chains from the same sample are listed, as sequenced in a study of blood T cells in healthy people across ages. A sample-barcoded 5' primer and a J-beta primer mix were used in a second PCR of about 7 to 11 cycles. TCRdb used MiXCR to reprocess the 5' RACE reads, holding one entry per CDR3 protein. Of over 600,000 distinct CDR3 sequences in the sample, 56% were seen once. The sequencing sample was made of blood. These receptors all stem from a man aged 35-49 years in good health.

The rearrangement joins TRBV12-3 or TRBV12-4 to TRBJ2-1, with D tentatively TRBD2 (6 bases). The CDR3 sequence is 15 residues long. The V and J ends lost 6 bases and 6 bases respectively, with 18 bases between them. CDR3 in DNA: TGTGCCAGCAGCCTTGGGACGGAGGGAGGCAATGAGCAGTTCTTC. This encodes CASSLGTEGGNEQFF.

This clonotype has a single count. This chain joins TRBV5-1 and TRBJ2-5; unclear D gene. Germline V CDR1 and CDR2: SGHRS, YFSETQ. Trimming removed 3 bases from V and 4 bases from J, with 10 bases in between. The CDR3 contains 13 residues. This chain's CDR3 is CASSWVVGETQYF. The CDR3 region has the DNA TGCGCCAGCAGCTGGGTAGTTGGAGAGACCCAGTACTTC.

With regard to this clonotype: Sequence at one end of the junction differs from germline and may be a read error. The CDR3, as DNA: TGCGACAGCCAGACGGCGGAACGGGGACCCCTCCACTTT. Translating gives CDSQTAERGPLHF. The gene calls are TRBV5-1 and TRBJ1-6; D remains ambiguous. CDR3 length equals 13 residues. In germline, CDR1 is SGHRS, CDR2 YFSETQ.

This clonotype was found a few times. This may be a read error, as it is one base from a much larger clone. Without the conserved terminal phenylalanine or tryptophan, this CDR3 likely stems from a read error. The CDR3 sequence is CSVRVGGETQYV. The CDR3 coding sequence is TGCAGCGTGCGTGTAGGGGGTGAAACGCAGTATGTT. The chain couples TRBV29-1 to TRBJ2-3; perhaps TRBD1 as D (6 bases). Germline loops: CDR1 SQVTM, CDR2 ANQGSEA. V gave up 6 bases and J gave up 9 bases, with 16 bases separating them. This CDR3 comprises 12 residues.

This clonotype was counted a few times. The rearrangement joins TRBV5-1 to TRBJ2-5; 8 bases agree with TRBD1. The germline gives CDR1 SGHRS, CDR2 YFSETQ. CDR3 length equals 16 residues. V shed 0 bases, J shed 2 bases, and the junction held 6 bases outside the gene matches. DNA for the CDR3: TGCGCCAGCAGCTTGGGACAGGGACAGGCGCAAGAGACCCAGTACTTC. Its protein is CASSLGQGQAQETQYF.

The genes are TRBV2 and TRBJ2-1; 7 bases match TRBD1. Unmatched junction bases numbered 8, after V lost 4 bases and J lost 2 bases. This CDR3 contains 16 residues. From germline, CDR1 is SNHLY and CDR2 FYNNEI. CDR3 loop: CASSGRQGLTYNEQFF. The CDR3, as DNA: TGTGCCAGCAGTGGACGACAGGGTTTGACCTACAATGAGCAGTTCTTC. Full variable domain (remainder filled in from reference TRBV2 and TRBJ2-1): EPEVTQTPSHQVTQMGQEVILRCVPISNHLYFYWYRQILGQKVEFLVSFYNNEISEKSEIFDDQFSVERPDGSNFTLKIRSTKLEDSAMYFCASSGRQGLTYNEQFFGPGTRLTVL.

This chain joins TRBV20-1 and TRBJ2-5; 8 nucleotides agree with TRBD2. Germline values: CDR1 DFQATT, CDR2 SNEGSKA (reference sequence). The trim removed 6 bases at V and 2 bases at J, leaving 11 bases unmatched. This CDR3 has 15 amino acids. CDR3 sequence: CSAPYPGGKQETQYF. In nucleotides, the CDR3 is TGCAGTGCCCCGTATCCGGGGGGGAAACAAGAGACCCAGTACTTC.

V and J are TRBV3-1 and TRBJ2-7, with D maybe TRBD2 (6 bases). Germline CDR1 is LGHDT and CDR2 is YNNKEL (reference sequence). Trimming cost V 1 base and J 2 bases, with 15 bases left between them. CDR3 length: 16 amino acids. The CDR3 region has the DNA TGTGCCAGCAGCCAAGTTGGCGGGATTGCAACCTACGAGCAGTACTTC. As protein: CASSQVGGIATYEQYF.

The chain carries TRBV9 and TRBJ2-1, with TRBD2 identical over 11 bases. The germline V gene has CDR1 SGDLS and CDR2 YYNGEE. The CDR3 sequence is 20 residues long. J lost 0 bases, V lost 1 base, and 12 bases had no gene match. The CDR3 spells CASSVTGTSGRRSSYNEQFF. The CDR3 DNA sequence: TGTGCCAGCAGCGTAACCGGAACTAGCGGGAGAAGGAGCTCCTACAATGAGCAGTTCTTC.

The chain joins TRBV6-2 or TRBV6-3 to TRBJ2-1; D could derive from TRBD1 or TRBD2 (5 bases each). V was shortened by 1 base and J by 4 bases, with 14 bases between the two germline ends. CDR1 is MNHEY, CDR2 SVGEGT, per germline. CDR3 length equals 16 residues. This chain's CDR3 is CASSYFWQGAYNEQFF. The CDR3 DNA is TGTGCCAGCAGTTACTTCTGGCAGGGAGCTTACAATGAGCAGTTCTTC.

This chain uses TRBV30 with TRBJ2-5; tentative D call: TRBD2 (5 bases). The germline V and J ends were trimmed by 0 bases and 5 bases, with 7 bases remaining between them. The CDR3 runs to 12 residues. CDR1 is GTSNPN, CDR2 SVGIG, per germline (reference sequence). CDR3 loop: CAWSVQRETQYF. Here the CDR3 DNA reads TGTGCCTGGAGTGTTCAGCGGGAGACCCAGTACTTC.

J is TRBJ2-1 and V is TRBV10-3; TRBD2 might be the D (5 bases). This CDR3 region has 14 residues. V lost 10 bases to trimming and J lost 0 bases, with 13 bases between them. Germline CDR1 ENHRY, CDR2 SYGVKD. In DNA form, the CDR3 reads TGTGCCACCGGAGGACTCGGCTCCTACAATGAGCAGTTCTTC. This gives the protein CATGGLGSYNEQFF.

The V gene is TRBV7-9, the J gene TRBJ1-2; D gene ambiguous. In germline, CDR1 is SEHNR, CDR2 FQNEAQ (reference sequence). The CDR3 is made up of 17 amino acids. V lost 10 bases to trimming and J lost 0 bases, with 24 bases between them. DNA of the CDR3: TGTGCCAATGAACCAATTGCGGGCTCAGAAGCTAACTATGGCTACACCTTC. Protein product: CANEPIAGSEANYGYTF.

The gene calls are TRBV3-1 and TRBJ2-1; the match to TRBD2 covers 7 bases. V was pared by 4 bases and J by 0 bases, with 3 bases of the junction left unmatched. Germline V CDR1 and CDR2: LGHDT, YNNKEL (reference sequence). This CDR3 spans 15 amino acids. As DNA, the CDR3 is TGTGCCAGCAGCCCAGCGGGACTCTCCTACAATGAGCAGTTCTTC. Protein sequence: CASSPAGLSYNEQFF.

This clonotype has more than one count but fewer than ten. The chain couples TRBV4-2 to TRBJ2-5; 10 bases are shared with TRBD2. Germline V gives CDR1 LGHNA, CDR2 YNFKEQ. V gave up 6 bases and J gave up 2 bases; unmatched junction bases: 21. The CDR3 covers 20 residues. DNA of the CDR3: TGTGCCAGCAGTCATATAAGGCAGCGGGGGGGCCAATTACATCAAGAGACCCAGTACTTC. Its translation: CASSHIRQRGGQLHQETQYF.

The chain recombines TRBV10-3 with TRBJ2-2; D gene uncertain. Germline loops: CDR1 ENHRY, CDR2 SYGVKD. The V end was cut by 2 bases, the J end by 4 bases, with 8 bases between. The CDR3 length is 14 residues. The DNA for the CDR3 is TGTGCCATCAGTGAGGTGCGCTTCACCGGGGAGCTGTTTTTT. Protein sequence: CAISEVRFTGELFF.

The chain couples TRBV28 to TRBJ2-1; a possible D gene is TRBD1 (5 bases). The CDR3 runs to 16 residues. Germline V gene sequence: CDR1 MDHEN, CDR2 SYDVKM. V was clipped by 1 base and J by 5 bases, with 15 bases between them. The CDR3 loop is CASSLFGRVLNNEQFF. Here the CDR3 DNA reads TGTGCCAGCAGTTTATTCGGCAGGGTTCTCAACAATGAGCAGTTCTTC.

This rearrangement joins TRBV5-1 to TRBJ2-3; the D is unclear. Per the germline V gene, CDR1 is SGHRS and CDR2 is YFSETQ. The CDR3 is 14 amino acids. V was shortened by 1 base and J by 2 bases, with 8 bases between the two germline ends. The CDR3 region has the DNA TGCGCCAGCAGCTTGTTACTGATCACAGATACGCAGTATTTT. It encodes CASSLLLITDTQYF.

This clonotype was counted between two and nine times. The chain carries TRBV6-1 and TRBJ2-1; D may be TRBD2 (6 bases). There are 18 residues in the CDR3. CDR1 MNHNS and CDR2 SASEGT come from the germline V gene. Trimming left V 5 bases short and J 6 bases short, with 26 bases between. The CDR3 region has the DNA TGTGCCAGCAGTAAGGTGTTGGACCCCGGGACTTACCCCAATGAGCAGTTCTTC. This codes for CASSKVLDPGTYPNEQFF.

This clonotype turned up a few times. The genes are TRBV12-3 or TRBV12-4 and TRBJ2-1; 7 nucleotides align to TRBD2. The CDR3 consists of 14 residues. V lost 4 bases and J lost 9; bases outside the gene matches: 9. CDR3 coding DNA: TGTGCCAGCAGTTGGGGGACTAACCCATTTGAGCAGTTCTTC. Amino acids: CASSWGTNPFEQFF.

This clonotype occurred once. One end of the junction does not line up with germline, which may come from a read error. The chain carries TRBV5-1 and TRBJ2-5; no firm D call. The end of the DNA fits TRBJ2-4 better, so the J call may be wrong. CDR3 size: 14 residues. Germline V gene data show CDR1 as SGHRS and CDR2 as YFSETQ. The CDR3 region is CASILPRIPNIQYF. The CDR3 DNA follows: TGCGCCAGCATCTTGCCCCGCATCCCGAACATTCAGTACTTC.

The chain is built from TRBV20-1 and TRBJ2-1, with D possibly matching TRBD1 (6 bases). The CDR3 sequence is 16 residues long. The V gene's germline CDR1 is DFQATT and CDR2 SNEGSKA (reference sequence). V was cut by 0 bases and J by 13 bases, with 25 bases left in between. CDR3 in DNA: TGCAGTGCTAGAGATCAGGTGGGGGCGCCTTGGAAGACCCAGTTCTTC. Protein: CSARDQVGAPWKTQFF.

This chain links TRBV28 with TRBJ2-1; the D gene is possibly TRBD2 (7 bases). This CDR3 region has 17 residues. V lost 6 bases, J lost 5 bases, and 23 bases lay in between. Germline V CDR1 and CDR2: MDHEN, SYDVKM. The chain's CDR3 is CASSLVERGGAHNEQFF. CDR3 nucleotides: TGTGCCAGCAGCCTAGTGGAAAGGGGGGGGGCCCACAATGAGCAGTTCTTC.

V usage is TRBV20-1 and J usage is TRBJ2-6; D unclear. The germline gives CDR1 DFQATT, CDR2 SNEGSKA (reference sequence). The CDR3 spans 13 residues. Trimming took 4 bases from V and 1 from J, leaving 5 bases between them. The CDR3 DNA reads TGCAGTGCTATCGAATCTGGGGCCAACGTCCTGACTTTC. Its protein is CSAIESGANVLTF.

This chain uses TRBV5-1 with TRBJ2-2, with a possible D match to TRBD1 (6 bases). CDR1 and CDR2 from the germline V gene are SGHRS and YFSETQ. This CDR3 is 15 amino acids long. Trimming took off 4 bases at V and 7 bases at J, with 17 bases between the two ends. The CDR3 region is CASSNIQGSRGELFF. As DNA, the CDR3 is TGCGCCAGCAGCAATATCCAGGGGTCGCGCGGGGAGCTGTTTTTT. Full variable domain (missing parts from reference TRBV5-1 and TRBJ2-2): KAGVTQTPRYLIKTRGQQVTLSCSPISGHRSVSWYQQTPGQGLQFLFEYFSETQRNKGNFPGRFSGRQFSNSRSEMNVSTLELGDSALYLCASSNIQGSRGELFFGEGSRLTVL.

This clonotype occurred a few times. As DNA, the CDR3 is TGCAGTGTCGCAGCCGTTGGGGGCATATTCCAAGAGACCCAGTACTTC. This codes for CSVAAVGGIFQETQYF. This chain connects TRBV20-1 to TRBJ2-5; possibly TRBD1 for D (6 bases). Germline lookup yields CDR1 DFQATT and CDR2 SNEGSKA (reference sequence). Trimming removed 7 bases at V and 1 base at J, with 22 bases between. The CDR3 extends over 16 amino acids.

This clonotype has only one observation. The chain employs TRBV20-1 and TRBJ2-1; TRBD2 matches 7 bases. CDR3 size: 14 residues. Germline V gives CDR1 DFQATT, CDR2 SNEGSKA (reference sequence). The J segment lost 9 bases and the V segment lost 0 bases, leaving 8 bases of the junction unmatched. Written as DNA, the CDR3 is TGCAGTGCTAGAGATGCCCGACTAGCTTTTGAGCAGTTCTTC. It is translated as CSARDARLAFEQFF.

In this sample, this clonotype turned up a few times. V and J are TRBV12-3 or TRBV12-4 and TRBJ1-5; D call uncertain. V was shortened by 3 bases and J by 7 bases, with 13 bases between the two germline ends. This CDR3 is built from 14 residues. CDR3 sequence reads: CASSLGGNGQPQHF. For the CDR3, the DNA is TGTGCCAGCAGTTTGGGCGGGAATGGCCAGCCCCAGCATTTT.

V usage is TRBV11-2 and J usage is TRBJ2-6; TRBD1 is a possible D gene (7 bases). This CDR3 has 20 amino acids. The germline V and J ends were trimmed by 1 base and 3 bases, with 22 bases remaining between them. Germline CDR1 SGHAT, CDR2 FQNNGV. CDR3 coding DNA: TGTGCCAGCAGCTTAGGGGGGGTACAGGGGCCGTTGAATGGGGCCAACGTCCTGACTTTC. It codes for CASSLGGVQGPLNGANVLTF.